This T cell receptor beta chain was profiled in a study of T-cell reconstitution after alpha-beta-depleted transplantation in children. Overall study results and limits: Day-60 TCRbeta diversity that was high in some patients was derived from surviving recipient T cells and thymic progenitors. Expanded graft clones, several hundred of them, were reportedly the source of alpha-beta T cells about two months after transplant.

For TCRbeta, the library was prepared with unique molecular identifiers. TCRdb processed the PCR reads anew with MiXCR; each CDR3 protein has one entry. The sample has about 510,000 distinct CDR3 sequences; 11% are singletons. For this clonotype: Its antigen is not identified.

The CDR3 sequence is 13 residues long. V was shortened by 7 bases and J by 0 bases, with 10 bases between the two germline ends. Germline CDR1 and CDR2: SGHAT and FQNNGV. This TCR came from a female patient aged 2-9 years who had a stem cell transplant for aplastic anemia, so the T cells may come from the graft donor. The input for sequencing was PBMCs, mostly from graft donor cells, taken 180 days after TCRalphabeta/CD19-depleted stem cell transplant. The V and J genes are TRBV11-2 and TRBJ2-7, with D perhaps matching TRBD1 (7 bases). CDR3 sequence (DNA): TGTGCCAGCAACCAGGGGGGCTCCTACGAGCAGTACGTC. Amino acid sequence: CASNQGGSYEQYV.